This passage covers 14 T cell receptor beta chains from one sample sequenced in a study of blood T cells in healthy people across ages. It was with a sample-barcoded 5' primer and a J-beta primer mix that a second PCR of roughly 7 to 11 cycles was run. A single record per CDR3 protein comes from TCRdb applying MiXCR to the 5' RACE reads. The sample lists around 800,000 distinct CDR3 sequences; about a quarter were seen once. A further study also used this sample, focusing on T cells of mothers and their children.

Sequencing was done on a sample of blood. The receptors here all came from a boy aged 10-17 years in good health.

This clonotype was picked up a small number of times. The chain carries TRBV6-1 and TRBJ1-3; TRBD1 agrees at 8 bases. Germline CDR1 MNHNS, CDR2 SASEGT. V shed 7 bases, J shed 1 base, and the junction held 9 bases outside the gene matches. The CDR3 is 16 residues long. CDR3 sequence (DNA): TGTGCCAGCAAATATGGACAGGGTGGTTCTGGAAACACCATATATTTT. Translating gives CASKYGQGGSGNTIYF.

There are a few counts of this clonotype. The rearrangement joins TRBV18 to TRBJ2-1, with TRBD2 matching over 8 bases. This CDR3 has 15 residues. V dropped 3 bases and J dropped 9; count of bases not matched to a gene: 10. Germline V CDR1 and CDR2: KGHSH, LQKENI. CDR3 amino acids: CASSPQGLVGGEQFF. CDR3 DNA: TGTGCCAGCTCACCGCAGGGACTAGTTGGGGGTGAGCAGTTCTTC.

The chain joins TRBV6-2 or TRBV6-3 to TRBJ1-5, with TRBD1 matching 9 bases. CDR1 and CDR2 from the germline V gene are MNHEY and SVGEGT. There are 15 residues in the CDR3. V was clipped by 6 bases and J by 6 bases; unmatched bases: 9. The CDR3 coding sequence is TGTGCCAGCAGCACTCCGGGACAGGGAAGTCAGCCCCAGCATTTT. Its protein is CASSTPGQGSQPQHF.

This chain connects TRBV18 to TRBJ2-3; D gene ambiguous. This CDR3 region has 12 residues. Germline CDR1 is KGHSH and CDR2 is LQKENI. V was trimmed by 3 bases and J by 4 bases, leaving 5 bases between them. CDR3 amino acids: CASSPLPDTQYF. The CDR3, as DNA: TGTGCCAGCTCACCTTTACCAGATACGCAGTATTTT.

About this clonotype: Relative to the germline gene, one junction end is altered; a read error may explain this. V usage is TRBV3-1 and J usage is TRBJ2-3; D is ambiguous. The CDR3 contains 14 residues. Germline V gives CDR1 LGHDT, CDR2 YNNKEL (reference sequence). The CDR3 here is CVSSRGMRTDTQYF. CDR3 DNA sequence: TGTGTCAGCAGCCGAGGCATGCGCACAGATACGCAGTATTTT.

The genes are TRBV7-9 and TRBJ1-5; TRBD1 agrees at 9 bases. V dropped 5 bases and J dropped 7; count of bases not matched to a gene: 3. Germline CDR1 and CDR2: SEHNR and FQNEAQ (reference sequence). This CDR3 spans 13 amino acids. Written as DNA, the CDR3 is TGTGCCAGCAGCGGGACAGGGCACCAGCCCCAGCATTTT. Translating gives CASSGTGHQPQHF.

The chain has TRBV11-2 and TRBJ2-1; TRBD2 aligns across 13 bases. J gave up 0 bases and V 2 bases, and 7 bases lay outside the gene matches. CDR1 is SGHAT and CDR2 is FQNNGV in the germline V gene. This CDR3 is built from 19 residues. The CDR3 coding sequence is TGTGCCAGCAGCTTAAGAGGACTAGCGGGAGTAGCCTCCTACAATGAGCAGTTCTTC. This codes for CASSLRGLAGVASYNEQFF.

The chain employs TRBV6-6 and TRBJ1-2; D perhaps matches TRBD1 (6 bases). Trimming cost V 4 bases and J 3 bases, with 12 bases left between them. This CDR3 contains 14 residues. Germline CDR1 reads MNHNY; CDR2 reads SVGAGI (reference sequence). DNA for the CDR3: TGTGCCAGCAGTTTGGGGGCGCCGGACTATGGCTACACCTTC. Translated: CASSLGAPDYGYTF.

Only a few counts were recorded for this clonotype. J is TRBJ2-5 and V is TRBV29-1; TRBD1 agrees at 8 bases. CDR3 length equals 13 residues. The trim removed 5 bases at V and 11 bases at J, leaving 13 bases unmatched. Germline V gene sequence: CDR1 SQVTM, CDR2 ANQGSEA. The DNA for the CDR3 is TGCAGCGTTAGCGGACAGGGCGAGCTAAGGCAGTACTTC. Its translation: CSVSGQGELRQYF.

The chain joins TRBV10-2 to TRBJ1-1, with TRBD1 matching over 9 bases. In germline, CDR1 is WSHSY, CDR2 SAAADI. This CDR3 is built from 15 residues. V shed 6 bases, J shed 0 bases, and the junction held 5 bases outside the gene matches. The CDR3 region is CASSRTGAVNTEAFF. CDR3 in DNA: TGCGCCAGCAGCCGGACAGGGGCGGTGAACACTGAAGCTTTCTTT.

In this sample, this clonotype turned up a few times. The V and J genes are TRBV4-1 and TRBJ1-2, with D tentatively TRBD1 (5 bases). V lost 0 bases to trimming and J lost 2 bases, with 10 bases between them. Looked up from germline, CDR1 is MGHRA and CDR2 is YSYEKL. The CDR3 is made up of 15 amino acids. The CDR3 sequence: CASSQETGQNYGYTF. The CDR3 DNA reads TGCGCCAGCAGCCAAGAAACGGGGCAGAACTATGGCTACACCTTC.

J is TRBJ2-4 and V is TRBV29-1, with a tentative D call TRBD1 (5 bases). CDR3 length equals 13 residues. Trimming stripped 7 bases from V and 5 bases from J, with 15 bases between. Looked up from germline, CDR1 is SQVTM and CDR2 is ANQGSEA. CDR3 nucleotide sequence: TGCAGCGCCACGGGCAGGGTAGAAAACATTCAGTACTTC. Encoded protein: CSATGRVENIQYF.

The V and J genes are TRBV5-1 and TRBJ1-2; 10 positions match TRBD1. Losses at the gene ends were 0 bases for V and 4 bases for J; bases not matched to a gene: 6. This CDR3 comprises 16 residues. The germline V gene has CDR1 SGHRS and CDR2 YFSETQ. Written as DNA, the CDR3 is TGCGCCAGCAGCTTGGGCGGGGACAGGGGCTTCTATGGCTACACCTTC. Translation: CASSLGGDRGFYGYTF.

This clonotype has more than one count but fewer than ten. V usage is TRBV20-1 and J usage is TRBJ2-5; D unresolved. The J call may be in error: the DNA end matches TRBJ2-1 better. CDR1 DFQATT and CDR2 SNEGSKA come from the germline V gene (reference sequence). The CDR3 spans 12 residues. The DNA of the CDR3 is TGCAGTGCTAGAAACACCCCGGATGAGCAGTTCTTC. Its protein product is CSARNTPDEQFF.